This T cell receptor (beta chain) was found in a study of OX40 agonist ivuxolimab in advanced cancers. Overall study: Partial responses were observed in three patients, of whom one had hepatocellular carcinoma and two had cutaneous melanoma. Study conclusions and caveats: People who partly responded at 0.1-3.0 mg/kg had some of the least clonal expansion seen.

This clone was observed once. Antigen specificity is unknown. Sequencing used immunoSEQ multiplex PCR; TCRdb keeps in-frame clones, though not all of them. The sample includes 50,000 to 75,000 clones, over 70% seen only once; the top ten take 0.3% to 0.45%. Any history of autoimmune disease or systemic immunosuppression disqualified patients. The CDR3 extends over 16 amino acids. The V and J ends lost 0 bases and 9 bases respectively, with 15 bases between them. Germline CDR1 reads LGHNA; CDR2 reads YSLEER. This sequence was found in an adult with an advanced solid tumor such as melanoma, head and neck, liver or kidney cancer. Sample: CD4+ or CD8+ T cells sorted from blood, taken in a trial of the OX40 agonist ivuxolimab. V gene TRBV4-3 combines with J gene TRBJ1-6; D is undetermined. CDR3 sequence reads: CASSQDFGFPRSPLHF. CDR3 coding DNA: TGCGCCAGCAGCCAAGATTTTGGTTTCCCCCGTTCACCCCTCCACTTT.